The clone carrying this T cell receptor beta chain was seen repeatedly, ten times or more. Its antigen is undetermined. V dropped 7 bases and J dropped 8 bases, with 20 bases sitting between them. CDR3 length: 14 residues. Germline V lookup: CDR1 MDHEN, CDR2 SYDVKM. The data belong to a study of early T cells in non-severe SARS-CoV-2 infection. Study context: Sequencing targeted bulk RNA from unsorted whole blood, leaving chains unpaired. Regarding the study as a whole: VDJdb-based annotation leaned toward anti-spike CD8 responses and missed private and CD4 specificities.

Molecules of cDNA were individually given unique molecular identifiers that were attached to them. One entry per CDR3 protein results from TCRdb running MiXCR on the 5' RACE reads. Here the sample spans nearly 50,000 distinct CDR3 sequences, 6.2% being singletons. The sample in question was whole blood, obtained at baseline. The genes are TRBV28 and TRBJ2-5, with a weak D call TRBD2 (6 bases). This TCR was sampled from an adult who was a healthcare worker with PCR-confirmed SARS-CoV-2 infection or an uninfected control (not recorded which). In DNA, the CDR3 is TGTGCCAGCACCTCCGGGACTGAGTGGGTAACCCAGTACTTC. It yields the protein CASTSGTEWVTQYF.